Below are 5 T cell receptor beta chains sequenced from a single sample in a study of blood T cells in healthy people across ages. A second about 7 to 11 cycle PCR used barcoded and J-beta primers. MiXCR was run by TCRdb on the 5' RACE reads, yielding one entry per CDR3 protein. The data hold 870,000 or so distinct CDR3 sequences, with more than 25% observed a single time. The sequencing input was blood. The receptor source for this set is a woman aged 80 or over in good health.

The rearrangement links TRBV20-1 to TRBJ1-1, with D unresolved. V shed 2 bases and J shed 5 bases, with 9 bases lying between them. The V gene's germline CDR1 is DFQATT and CDR2 SNEGSKA (reference sequence). The CDR3 is 12 residues long. The CDR3 reads CSARNLGTEAFF. The CDR3 DNA reads as TGCAGTGCTAGAAATCTGGGGACTGAAGCTTTCTTT.

Worth noting for this clonotype: A much larger clone lies a single base off, so this may be a read error. This rearrangement joins TRBV5-1 to TRBJ2-1; TRBD2 matches 7 bases. The CDR3 is made up of 14 amino acids. The V and J ends lost 4 bases and 8 bases, in that order; junction bases with no gene match: 9. Germline V gene data show CDR1 as SGHRS and CDR2 as YFSETQ. The CDR3 DNA follows: TGCGCCAGCAGCAGGGACCGGGCGGGGGATGAGCAGTTCTTC. The encoded protein is CASSRDRAGDEQFF.

Ten or more counts support this clonotype. The junction and the germline gene differ at one end; a read error may be behind it. The chain links TRBV11-2 to TRBJ1-2; tentative D call: TRBD1 (5 bases). CDR3 size: 14 residues. Germline assignment: CDR1 SGHAT and CDR2 FQNNGV. The CDR3 here is CASSLEGLNYGYTF. DNA of the CDR3: TGCGCCAGCAGCTTGGAGGGGCTTAACTATGGCTACACCTTC.

As concerns this clonotype: A much bigger clone sits one base away, suggesting this may be a read error. This chain uses TRBV11-2 with TRBJ2-3; possibly TRBD1 for D (5 bases). Trimming took off 5 bases at V and 5 bases at J, with 17 bases between the two ends. CDR1 and CDR2 (germline): SGHAT, FQNNGV. The CDR3 has 15 residues. CDR3 residues: CASSRRTSWEDTQYF. The DNA of the CDR3 is TGTGCCAGCAGCCGCCGGACATCCTGGGAAGATACGCAGTATTTT.

This clonotype was found many times. The chain carries TRBV12-3 or TRBV12-4 and TRBJ2-5; 11 nucleotides agree with TRBD1. Losses at the gene ends were 6 bases for V and 4 bases for J; bases not matched to a gene: 7. The CDR3 totals 15 residues. The CDR3 DNA is TGTGCCAGCAGCCGTTCCGGGACAGGGGGAGAGACCCAGTACTTC. This encodes CASSRSGTGGETQYF.